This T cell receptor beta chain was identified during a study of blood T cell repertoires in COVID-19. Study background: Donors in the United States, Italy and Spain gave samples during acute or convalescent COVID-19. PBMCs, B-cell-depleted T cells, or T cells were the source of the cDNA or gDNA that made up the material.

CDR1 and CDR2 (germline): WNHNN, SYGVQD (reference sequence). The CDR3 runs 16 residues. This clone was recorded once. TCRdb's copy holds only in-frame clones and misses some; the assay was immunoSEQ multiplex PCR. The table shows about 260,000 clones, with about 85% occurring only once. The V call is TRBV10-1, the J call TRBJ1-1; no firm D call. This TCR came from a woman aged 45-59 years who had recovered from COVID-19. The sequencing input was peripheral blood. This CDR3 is CESYPLPRILNTEAFF. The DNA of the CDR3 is TGCGAAAGTTACCCCCTTCCCAGAATCTTGAACACTGAAGCTTTCTTT.